The entry below describes one TCR beta chain. No cognate antigen has been identified for it. No much larger clonotype is one base removed from it; base qualities were not supplied. The sequencer was an Illumina HiSeq 1500. Clones were called with MiXCR by TCRdb after fastp trimmed the public reads at Q25, and only in-frame beta chains were retained. Merged by CDR3 protein, the rows form single entries marked with the most common genes and DNA. The sample yields 500,000 to 600,000 distinct CDR3 sequences; 16% were counted once. The top ten clonotypes cover approximately 24% of the sample. The data were taken from a study of T cell repertoires in cytomegalovirus infection (dated by TCRdb to the late 2010s). Regarding the research as a whole: Donor HLA type was relevant to the analysis, because carriage of CMV infection together with the matching HLA type was indicated by public TCR beta signatures.

The study at large found these results: In both this cohort and an independent cohort of approximately 350 donors, the cumulative frequency of public TCR beta family members distinguished carriers of CMV infection plus the relevant HLA type. In the ex vivo response, HLA-C-restricted CMV-specific TCR beta clonotypes were dominant, and in two of eight donors the single most frequent clonotype came from this HLA-C-restricted group.

The CDR3 has 13 amino acids, counting the end cysteine and phenylalanine. This entry keeps only the CDR3 DNA: 39 bases, framed from base 1. The germline V and J ends show losses of 9 bases and 3 bases respectively, and no gene match explains 3 bases of the junction. For CDR1 and CDR2, the germline V gene lists MDHEN and SYDVKM. The sample comprised CD8+ T cells from PBMCs. The rearranged segments are TRBV28 and TRBJ2-2; the central 8 bases match TRBD1. This TCR was recovered from a human donor in good health (CMV status not recorded). Some clones in this sample may be carry-over from other donors' samples. The DNA sequence reads TGTGCCAGGCAGGGGGCCCACACCGGGGAGCTGTTTTTT. It codes for CARQGAHTGELFF.